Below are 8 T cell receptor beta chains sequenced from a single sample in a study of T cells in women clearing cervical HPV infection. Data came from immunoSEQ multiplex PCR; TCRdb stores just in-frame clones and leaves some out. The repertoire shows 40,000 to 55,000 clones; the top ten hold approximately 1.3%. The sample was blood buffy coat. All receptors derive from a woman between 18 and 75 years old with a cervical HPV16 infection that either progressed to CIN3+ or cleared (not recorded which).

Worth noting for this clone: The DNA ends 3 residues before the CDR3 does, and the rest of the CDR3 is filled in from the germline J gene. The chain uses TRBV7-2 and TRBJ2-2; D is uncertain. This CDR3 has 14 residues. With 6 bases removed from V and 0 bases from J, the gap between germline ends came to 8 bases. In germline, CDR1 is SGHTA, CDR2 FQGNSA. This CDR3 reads CASRQSTNTGELFF. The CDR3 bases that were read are TGTGCCAGCAGACAGAGCACGAACACCGGGGAG. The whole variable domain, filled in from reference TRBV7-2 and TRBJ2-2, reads GAGVSQSPSNKVTEKGKDVELRCDPISGHTALYWYRQSLGQGLEFLIYFQGNSAPDKSGLPSDRFSAERTGGSVSTLTIQRTQQEDSAVYLCASRQSTNTGELFFGEGSRLTVL.

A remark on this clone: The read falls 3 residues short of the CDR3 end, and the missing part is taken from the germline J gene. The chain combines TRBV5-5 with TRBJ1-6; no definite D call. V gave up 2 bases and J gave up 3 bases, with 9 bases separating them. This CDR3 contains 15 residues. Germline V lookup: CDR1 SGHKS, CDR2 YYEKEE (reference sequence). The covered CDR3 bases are TGTGCCAGCAGCTTAAGAGCCCTCTATAATTCACCC. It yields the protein CASSLRALYNSP. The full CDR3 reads CASSLRALYNSPLHF. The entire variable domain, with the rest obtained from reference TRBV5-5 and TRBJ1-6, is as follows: DAGVTQSPTHLIKTRGQQVTLRCSPISGHKSVSWYQQVLGQGPQFIFQYYEKEERGRGNFPDRFSARQFPNYSSELNVNALLLGDSALYLCASSLRALYNSPLHFGNGTRLTVT.

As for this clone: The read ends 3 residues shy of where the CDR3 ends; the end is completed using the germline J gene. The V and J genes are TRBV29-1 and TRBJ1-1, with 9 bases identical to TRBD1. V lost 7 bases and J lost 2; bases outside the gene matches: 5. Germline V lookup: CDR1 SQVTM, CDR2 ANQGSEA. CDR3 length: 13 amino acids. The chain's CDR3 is CSAGQGLNTEAFF. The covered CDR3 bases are TGCAGCGCCGGACAGGGGTTAAACACTGAA.

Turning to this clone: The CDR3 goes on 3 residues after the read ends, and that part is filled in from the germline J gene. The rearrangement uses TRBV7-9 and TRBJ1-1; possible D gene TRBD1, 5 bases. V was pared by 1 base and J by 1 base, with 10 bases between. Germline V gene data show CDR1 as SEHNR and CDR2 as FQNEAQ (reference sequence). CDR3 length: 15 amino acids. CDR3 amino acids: CASSLGVGGNTEAFF. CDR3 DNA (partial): TGTGCCAGCAGCTTAGGGGTGGGGGGGAACACTGAA.

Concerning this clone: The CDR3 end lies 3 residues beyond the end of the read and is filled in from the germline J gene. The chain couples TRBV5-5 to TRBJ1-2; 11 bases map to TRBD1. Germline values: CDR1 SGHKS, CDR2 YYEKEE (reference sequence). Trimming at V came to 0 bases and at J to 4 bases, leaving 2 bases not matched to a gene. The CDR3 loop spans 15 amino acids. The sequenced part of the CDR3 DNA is TGTGCCAGCAGCTTGGATGGGACAGGGGGCTATGGC. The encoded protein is CASSLDGTGGYG. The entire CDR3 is CASSLDGTGGYGYTF.

The CDR3 bases that were read are TGTGCCAGCAGTCCTAGCTTCTACGAG. It encodes CASSPSFYE. The entire CDR3 protein reads CASSPSFYEQYF. The chain combines TRBV2 with TRBJ2-7; the D gene is possibly TRBD2 (5 bases). The read finishes 3 residues shy of the CDR3 end, and the germline J gene is used to complete it. Trimming shortened V by 5 bases and J by 3 bases, and 8 bases separated the two germline ends. Germline V CDR1 and CDR2: SNHLY, FYNNEI. The CDR3 covers 12 residues.

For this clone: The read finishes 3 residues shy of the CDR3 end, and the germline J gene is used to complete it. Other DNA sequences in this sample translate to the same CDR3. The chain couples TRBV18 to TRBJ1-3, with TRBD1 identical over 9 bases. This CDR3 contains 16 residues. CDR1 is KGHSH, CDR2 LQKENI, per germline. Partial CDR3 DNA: TGTGCCAGCTCACCTCCGGGAGGGACAGGGACCGCTTTC. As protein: CASSPPGGTGTAF. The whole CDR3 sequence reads CASSPPGGTGTAFIYF. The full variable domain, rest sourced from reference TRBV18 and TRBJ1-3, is NAGVMQNPRHLVRRRGQEARLRCSPMKGHSHVYWYRQLPEEGLKFMVYLQKENIIDESGMPKERFSAEFPKEGPSILRIQQVVRGDSAAYFCASSPPGGTGTAFIYFGEGSWLTVV.

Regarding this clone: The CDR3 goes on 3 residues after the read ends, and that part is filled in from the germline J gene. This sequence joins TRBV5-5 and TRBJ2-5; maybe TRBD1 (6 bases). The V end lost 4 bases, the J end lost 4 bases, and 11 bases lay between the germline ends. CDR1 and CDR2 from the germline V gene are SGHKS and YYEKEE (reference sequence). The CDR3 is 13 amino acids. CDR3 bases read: TGTGCCAGCAGCCCCCGCAGGGGAGAGACC. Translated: CASSPRRGET. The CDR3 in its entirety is CASSPRRGETQYF.